This T cell receptor beta chain was identified during a study of vaccination and CD4 T cells after COVID-19. This clonotype was found once. Its antigen is currently unknown. Treatment of the sample: approximately nine-day PBMC culture with coronavirus spike peptide pools or control peptides (ViraFEST assay). T cells were expanded with peptide pools, and expanded clonotypes were identified by TCR sequencing. Scientists ran DNA taken from cultured CD4+ T cells through the Oncomine TCR Beta short-read assay for sequencing. TCRdb passed the PCR reads through MiXCR, listing each CDR3 protein once. The sample shows about 18,000 distinct CDR3 sequences, roughly 78% of them seen only once. This CDR3 has 15 residues. CDR1 and CDR2 from the germline V gene are SNHLY and FYNNEI. J was trimmed by 2 bases and V by 4 bases; bases with no gene match: 3. Study outcomes and limitations: Relatively few convalescent patients were studied, without early post-infection timepoints.

The input for sequencing was CD4+ T cells from blood, cultured in vitro, taken after SARS-CoV-2 vaccination. The receptor was derived from a human donor who received a COVID-19 vaccine. The rearrangement uses TRBV2 and TRBJ2-3; TRBD1 aligns across 10 bases. CDR3 sequence: CASSGGTGDTDTQYF. As DNA, the CDR3 is TGTGCCAGCAGTGGAGGGACAGGGGACACAGATACGCAGTATTTT.